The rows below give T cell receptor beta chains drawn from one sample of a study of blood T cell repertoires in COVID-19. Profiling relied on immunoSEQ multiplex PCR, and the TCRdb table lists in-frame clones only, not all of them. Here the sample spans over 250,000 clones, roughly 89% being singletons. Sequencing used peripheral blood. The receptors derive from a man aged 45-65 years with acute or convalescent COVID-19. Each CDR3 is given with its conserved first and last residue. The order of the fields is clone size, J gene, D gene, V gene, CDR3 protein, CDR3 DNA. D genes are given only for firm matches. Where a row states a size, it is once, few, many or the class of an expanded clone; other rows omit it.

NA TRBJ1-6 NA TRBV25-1 CASSEQFPPLHF TGTGCCAGCAGTGAACAGTTCCCCCCCCTCCACTTT
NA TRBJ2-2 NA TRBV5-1 CASRVRTANTGELFF TGCGCCAGCAGGGTGCGGACAGCGAACACCGGGGAGCTGTTTTTT
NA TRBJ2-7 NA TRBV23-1 CASSQSRYQASYEQYF TGCGCCAGCAGTCAATCCCGGTACCAGGCATCCTACGAGCAGTACTTC
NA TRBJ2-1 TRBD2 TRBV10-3 CAISDRTSGVNEQFF TGTGCCATCAGTGACCGGACTAGCGGGGTCAATGAGCAGTTCTTC
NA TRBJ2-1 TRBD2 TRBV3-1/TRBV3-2 CASSPLAGAGNEQFF TGTGCCAGCAGCCCCCTAGCGGGGGCGGGCAATGAGCAGTTCTTC
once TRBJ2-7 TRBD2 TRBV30 CAWGETSATYEQYF TGTGCCTGGGGAGAGACTAGCGCTACCTACGAGCAGTACTTC
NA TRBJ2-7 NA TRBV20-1 CSASETIVQYF TGCAGTGCTAGCGAAACGATAGTACAGTACTTC
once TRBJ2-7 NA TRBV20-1 CSAGGLVQYF TGCAGTGCCGGAGGGTTAGTGCAGTACTTC
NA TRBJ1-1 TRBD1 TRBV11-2 CASSTTGGGTEAFF TGTGCCAGCAGCACGACAGGGGGCGGCACTGAAGCTTTCTTT
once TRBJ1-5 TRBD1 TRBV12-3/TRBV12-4 CASSSTGGQPQHF TGTGCCAGCAGTTCGACAGGGGGACAGCCCCAGCATTTT
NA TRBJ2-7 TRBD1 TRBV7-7 CASSSGTGYEQYF TGTGCTAGCAGCTCCGGGACAGGCTACGAGCAGTACTTC